The clone carrying this T cell receptor (beta chain) was observed a few times. The antigen is not known. TCRdb analysed the 5' RACE reads with MiXCR anew, one entry per CDR3 protein. The data contain about 200,000 distinct CDR3 sequences, 9.5% of them seen just once; the ten biggest clones take up around 3.3%. This sample is part of a study of T-cell memory formation after mild COVID-19. Whole-study context: Each donor largely had its own TCR clusters.

The study, taken as a whole, reports: Clones that shrank (day 15 to 85) were balanced CD4/CD8, whereas later expanders leaned CD4+.

Germline V gene sequence: CDR1 LGHNA, CDR2 YNFKEQ. The CDR3 spans 16 residues. The J segment lost 0 bases and the V segment lost 10 bases, leaving 12 bases of the junction unmatched. The clonotype originates from a man between 18 and 29 years old who had mild COVID-19 (a few samples of this study predate the infection). Cell type and time point are not known. The chain carries TRBV4-2 and TRBJ2-3, with TRBD2 matching over 8 bases. Sequences were obtained from PBMCs or a T cell subset sorted from them (not recorded which). CDR3 DNA: TGTGCCACCTCTTGGGGCGAGCGGGGGAGCACAGATACGCAGTATTTT. As protein: CATSWGERGSTDTQYF.